The 31 T cell receptor beta chains below all came from one sample that was sequenced in a study of T cells in Graves' hyperthyroidism and ophthalmopathy. Using RNA transcripts as the source, TCR beta CDR3 regions were amplified. The study used the HTBI primer set for a first-round RT-PCR of the TCR CDR3. TCRdb analysed the multiplex PCR reads with MiXCR anew, one entry per CDR3 protein. The data contain some 510,000 distinct CDR3 sequences, around 20% of them singletons. The material sequenced was blood. These receptors were taken from a man between 18 and 29 years old with Graves' hyperthyroidism.

There are a few counts of this clonotype. The chain carries TRBV4-1 and TRBJ2-4, with D perhaps matching TRBD1 (5 bases). V was pared by 1 base and J by 1 base, with 11 bases between. Germline-derived CDR1 and CDR2 are MGHRA and YSYEKL. CDR3 length equals 16 residues. The CDR3 coding sequence is TGCGCCAGCAGCCAAGTATTCAGGGCTGCCAAAAACATTCAGTACTTC. Its protein product is CASSQVFRAAKNIQYF.

The chain joins TRBV11-2 to TRBJ2-7; 10 bases map to TRBD2. Unmatched junction bases numbered 8, after V lost 5 bases and J lost 1 base. The CDR3 has 16 amino acids. The germline V gene encodes CDR1 SGHAT and CDR2 FQNNGV. The CDR3 spells CASSGLVTSGSYEQYF. The CDR3 DNA is TGTGCCAGCAGCGGTTTGGTGACTAGCGGGTCCTACGAGCAGTACTTC.

This clonotype was recorded many times. This rearrangement joins TRBV29-1 to TRBJ1-2; TRBD1 aligns across 11 bases. The CDR3 loop spans 14 amino acids. J gave up 5 bases and V 5 bases, and 7 bases lay outside the gene matches. Germline values: CDR1 SQVTM, CDR2 ANQGSEA. CDR3 in amino acids: CSVTGQGAGYGYTF. CDR3 nucleotides: TGCAGCGTTACAGGACAGGGGGCTGGATATGGCTACACCTTC.

In this sample, this clonotype turned up a few times. The rearrangement uses TRBV15 and TRBJ1-6; D ambiguous. Germline V CDR1 and CDR2: LNHNV, YYDKDF (reference sequence). V dropped 3 bases and J dropped 3 bases, with 9 bases sitting between them. CDR3 size: 15 residues. As DNA, the CDR3 is TGTGCCACCAGCAGCACTAGGTTCTATAATTCACCCCTCCACTTT. Its translation: CATSSTRFYNSPLHF.

This clonotype turned up a few times. The J gene is TRBJ1-1, the V gene TRBV6-2 or TRBV6-3; TRBD1 aligns across 8 bases. The junction had 25 bases not matched to a gene; V was cut back by 6 bases and J by 7 bases. CDR1 is MNHEY and CDR2 is SVGEGT in the germline V gene. CDR3 size: 19 residues. CDR3 coding DNA: TGTGCCAGCAGCCGCGACAGGGGACCCGATTGGGGGAAGAGGGATGAAGCTTTCTTT. The encoded protein is CASSRDRGPDWGKRDEAFF.

This chain connects TRBV11-2 to TRBJ2-7, with D perhaps TRBD2 (6 bases). CDR1 and CDR2 (germline): SGHAT, FQNNGV. The CDR3 consists of 13 residues. V was clipped by 5 bases and J by 2 bases, with 10 bases between them. This CDR3 is CASSRDLTYEQYF. DNA of the CDR3: TGTGCCAGCAGCCGGGACTTAACCTACGAGCAGTACTTC.

The chain recombines TRBV28 with TRBJ1-2, with D tentatively TRBD1 (5 bases). The CDR3 loop spans 13 amino acids. CDR1 MDHEN and CDR2 SYDVKM come from the germline V gene. V was clipped by 9 bases and J by 6 bases, with 17 bases between them. For the CDR3, the DNA is TGTGCCAGTTGCCCGGGGCGGACTAATGGCTACACCTTC. Translating it yields CASCPGRTNGYTF.

This clonotype occurred many times. The V gene is TRBV11-2, the J gene TRBJ2-7; TRBD2 might be the D (6 bases). The CDR3 has 11 residues. Germline V gene sequence: CDR1 SGHAT, CDR2 FQNNGV. V lost 4 bases to trimming and J lost 9 bases, with 10 bases between them. As DNA, the CDR3 is TGTGCCAGCAGCTCCCAACTAGCGCAGTACTTC. Amino acids: CASSSQLAQYF.

This clonotype has a count of ten or more. This chain joins TRBV12-3 or TRBV12-4 and TRBJ1-2, with TRBD1 as a possible D gene (5 bases). Trimming pared 5 bases from V and 4 bases from J, leaving 20 bases between. The length of the CDR3 is 16 residues. The CDR3 region is CASSGATGGEGYGYTF. The CDR3 DNA sequence: TGTGCCAGCAGTGGAGCAACAGGCGGTGAGGGCTATGGCTACACCTTC.

The chain uses TRBV20-1 and TRBJ2-5; no firm D call. V lost 6 bases and J 5 bases, leaving 10 bases between the germline ends. This CDR3 has 11 residues. The germline CDR1 and CDR2 sequences are DFQATT and SNEGSKA (reference sequence). The CDR3 protein is CSAEVPETQYF. As DNA, the CDR3 is TGCAGTGCCGAGGTCCCGGAGACCCAGTACTTC.

This clonotype was detected many times. This chain uses TRBV6-1 with TRBJ1-1; a weak D match, TRBD1 (5 bases). V lost 7 bases and J lost 11, with 20 bases in between. This CDR3 contains 13 residues. Germline V gives CDR1 MNHNS, CDR2 SASEGT. This CDR3 reads CASTPRRTREAFF. The CDR3 DNA reads TGTGCCAGCACCCCAAGGCGTACCAGGGAGGCTTTCTTT.

This clonotype was recorded at least ten times. The chain couples TRBV7-8 to TRBJ2-5; D is possibly TRBD1 (6 bases). The CDR3 runs to 15 residues. V was clipped by 1 base and J by 5 bases, with 14 bases between them. Germline V gene sequence: CDR1 SGHVS, CDR2 FQNEAQ. The CDR3 sequence: CASSLDHRVVETQYF. For the CDR3, the DNA is TGTGCCAGCAGCTTAGATCACAGGGTTGTGGAGACCCAGTACTTC.

The CDR3 sequence is CASSFGWREQYF. The CDR3 DNA sequence: TGTGCCAGCAGCTTCGGGTGGCGCGAGCAGTACTTC. This chain connects TRBV5-6 to TRBJ2-7; D is undetermined. The germline CDR1 and CDR2 sequences are SGHDT and YYEEEE. The CDR3 length is 12 residues. V lost 2 bases to trimming and J lost 6 bases, with 9 bases between them.

This clonotype showed up many times. The rearrangement uses TRBV30 and TRBJ1-1; D is unclear. Germline V gene data show CDR1 as GTSNPN and CDR2 as SVGIG (reference sequence). CDR3 size: 13 residues. The V end was cut by 5 bases, the J end by 0 bases, with 10 bases between. Here the CDR3 DNA reads TGTGCCTGGTGGACGGCTATGAACACTGAAGCTTTCTTT. Translation gives CAWWTAMNTEAFF. Together with reference TRBV30 and TRBJ1-1, the CDR3 gives the full variable domain: SQTIHQWPATLVQPVGSPLSLECTVEGTSNPNLYWYRQAAGRGLQLLFYSVGIGQISSEVPQNLSASRPQDRQFILSSKKLLLSDSGFYLCAWWTAMNTEAFFGQGTRLTVV.

This clonotype was picked up many times. This chain uses TRBV2 with TRBJ1-5; 8 bases agree with TRBD1. The J segment lost 3 bases and the V segment lost 2 bases, leaving 3 bases of the junction unmatched. CDR1 and CDR2 from the germline V gene are SNHLY and FYNNEI. The CDR3 extends over 15 amino acids. Here the CDR3 reads CASSETGGVNQPQHF. The CDR3 DNA reads TGTGCCAGCAGTGAAACAGGGGGAGTCAATCAGCCCCAGCATTTT.

This clonotype has ten or more counts. The chain is built from TRBV4-1 and TRBJ2-7; 8 nucleotides align to TRBD1. Per the germline V gene, CDR1 is MGHRA and CDR2 is YSYEKL. The CDR3 runs to 15 residues. V lost 4 bases, J lost 3 bases, and 8 bases stayed unmatched. CDR3 amino acids: CASSPLGTGDYEQYF. The CDR3 nucleotides read TGCGCCAGCAGCCCGTTGGGGACAGGAGACTACGAGCAGTACTTC.

In this sample, this clonotype turned up a few times. V usage is TRBV19 and J usage is TRBJ1-2; D gene uncertain. Germline lookup yields CDR1 LNHDA and CDR2 SQIVND (reference sequence). V lost 8 bases and J 4 bases, leaving 11 bases between the germline ends. The CDR3 is 12 residues long. CDR3 protein: CASAGNIYGYTF. CDR3 nucleotide sequence: TGTGCCAGTGCGGGCAACATCTATGGCTACACCTTC.

This clonotype was recorded a few times. The rearrangement uses TRBV19 and TRBJ2-2; D remains ambiguous. V was shortened by 9 bases and J by 1 base, with 18 bases between the two germline ends. CDR3 length: 16 amino acids. CDR1 is LNHDA, CDR2 SQIVND, per germline (reference sequence). CDR3 bases: TGTGCCAGCAGAGTATACCTACCATTGAACACCGGGGAGCTGTTTTTT. Translating it yields CASRVYLPLNTGELFF.

The chain uses TRBV7-2 and TRBJ1-2; 8 bases are a match to TRBD1. Germline loops: CDR1 SGHTA, CDR2 FQGNSA. The CDR3 is made up of 14 amino acids. V gave up 2 bases and J gave up 7 bases; unmatched junction bases: 6. CDR3 in amino acids: CASSLPQGGSGYTF. CDR3 bases: TGTGCCAGCAGCTTACCACAGGGGGGGAGTGGCTACACCTTC.

In this sample, this clonotype is medium-sized. This chain joins TRBV6-2 or TRBV6-3 and TRBJ2-5; D unresolved. The CDR3 consists of 12 residues. Trimming removed 5 bases from V and 5 bases from J, with 9 bases in between. Germline CDR1 reads MNHEY; CDR2 reads SVGEGT. DNA for the CDR3: TGTGCCAGCAGTACCGGCTTTGAGACCCAGTACTTC. Amino acids: CASSTGFETQYF.

J is TRBJ1-1 and V is TRBV28; TRBD1 matches at 7 bases. Per germline, CDR1 MDHEN and CDR2 SYDVKM. V shed 7 bases, J shed 10 bases, and the junction held 9 bases outside the gene matches. The CDR3 contains 12 residues. CDR3 DNA: TGTGCCAGCAATACAACAGGGGTCGGAGCTTTCTTT. Translating it yields CASNTTGVGAFF. Full variable domain (rest looked up from reference TRBV28 and TRBJ1-1): DVKVTQSSRYLVKRTGEKVFLECVQDMDHENMFWYRQDPGLGLRLIYFSYDVKMKEKGDIPEGYSVSREKKERFSLILESASTNQTSMYLCASNTTGVGAFFGQGTRLTVV.

The table lists this clonotype with many counts. The chain joins TRBV11-2 to TRBJ1-3; TRBD1 agrees at 7 bases. Germline trimming cut 0 bases from V and 2 bases from J; bases unmatched to any gene: 4. This CDR3 has 16 residues. From germline, CDR1 is SGHAT and CDR2 FQNNGV. CDR3 nucleotide sequence: TGTGCCAGCAGCTTAGATAGGGGGCACGCTGGAAACACCATATATTTT. It yields the protein CASSLDRGHAGNTIYF.

This clonotype was seen ten or more times. The chain couples TRBV12-3 or TRBV12-4 to TRBJ2-2; tentative D call: TRBD2 (5 bases). The CDR3 runs 14 residues. V was shortened by 6 bases and J by 5 bases, with 13 bases between the two germline ends. CDR3 bases: TGTGCCAGCAGCGATATGTCGGGGACCGGGGAGCTGTTTTTT. Amino acids: CASSDMSGTGELFF.

The rearrangement joins TRBV20-1 to TRBJ2-7; TRBD2 matches at 8 bases. CDR1 and CDR2 (germline): DFQATT, SNEGSKA (reference sequence). This CDR3 region has 12 residues. Trimming took 5 bases from V and 7 from J; bases not matched to a gene: 7. The CDR3 nucleotides read TGCAGTGCTGCCCGGGGGGGGGATGAGCAGTACTTC. Its protein is CSAARGGDEQYF.

This clonotype was found many times. V and J are TRBV12-3 or TRBV12-4 and TRBJ2-2; 8 bases fit TRBD1. This CDR3 is built from 14 residues. With 4 bases clipped from V and 6 bases from J, the junction kept 4 bases outside the gene matches. This CDR3 reads CASSSDRGAGELFF. The CDR3 DNA reads as TGTGCCAGCAGTTCCGACAGGGGAGCCGGGGAGCTGTTTTTT.

This clonotype was counted ten times or more. The V and J genes are TRBV6-1 and TRBJ2-7, with D possibly matching TRBD1 (5 bases). The CDR3 loop spans 14 amino acids. Germline CDR1 is MNHNS and CDR2 is SASEGT. V dropped 6 bases and J dropped 5 bases, with 17 bases sitting between them. The CDR3 loop is CASSSTRGPDEQYF. The CDR3 region has the DNA TGTGCCAGCAGCTCCACAAGGGGCCCCGACGAGCAGTACTTC.

This clonotype occurred many times. The chain employs TRBV5-1 and TRBJ1-2; 7 bases line up with TRBD1. The germline V gene encodes CDR1 SGHRS and CDR2 YFSETQ. This CDR3 is 18 amino acids long. Losses at the gene ends were 4 bases for V and 0 bases for J; bases not matched to a gene: 15. The CDR3 DNA sequence: TGCGCCAGCAGCGCCCCATCCCACCGAGGGACAGCTAACTATGGCTACACCTTC. Residues: CASSAPSHRGTANYGYTF. The whole variable domain, filled in from reference TRBV5-1 and TRBJ1-2, reads KAGVTQTPRYLIKTRGQQVTLSCSPISGHRSVSWYQQTPGQGLQFLFEYFSETQRNKGNFPGRFSGRQFSNSRSEMNVSTLELGDSALYLCASSAPSHRGTANYGYTFGSGTRLTVV.

This clonotype was observed many times. V is TRBV29-1 and J is TRBJ2-2; 8 nucleotides line up with TRBD1. The V segment lost 6 bases and the J segment 7 bases; nucleotides outside the gene matches: 4. CDR1 and CDR2 (germline): SQVTM, ANQGSEA. The CDR3 is 12 residues long. The CDR3 DNA is TGCAGCGTCCAGGGGGCGAGCGGGGAGCTGTTTTTT. This encodes CSVQGASGELFF.

J is TRBJ2-2 and V is TRBV7-8, with TRBD2 identical over 8 bases. The CDR3 totals 17 residues. V lost 1 base and J lost 5; bases outside the gene matches: 9. Germline V gene sequence: CDR1 SGHVS, CDR2 FQNEAQ. This chain's CDR3 is CASSLVAGRGSTGELFF. DNA of the CDR3: TGTGCCAGCAGCTTAGTAGCGGGGAGGGGATCGACCGGGGAGCTGTTTTTT.

J is TRBJ2-6 and V is TRBV20-1; D ambiguous. Germline assignment: CDR1 DFQATT and CDR2 SNEGSKA (reference sequence). The CDR3 consists of 14 residues. With 0 bases removed from V and 3 bases from J, the gap between germline ends came to 6 bases. In DNA, the CDR3 is TGCAGTGCTAGAGATGGGTTTGGGGCCAACGTCCTGACTTTC. Translation gives CSARDGFGANVLTF.

This clonotype showed up many times. The chain combines TRBV3-1 with TRBJ1-2; 7 bases map to TRBD1. The J segment lost 4 bases and the V segment lost 0 bases, leaving 8 bases of the junction unmatched. The CDR3 runs 16 residues. Germline V CDR1 and CDR2: LGHDT, YNNKEL (reference sequence). CDR3 amino acids: CASSQDDRALRYGYTF. In DNA, the CDR3 is TGTGCCAGCAGCCAAGATGACAGGGCACTCCGCTATGGCTACACCTTC.